This TCR beta chain was sequenced during a study of tumor-infiltrating lymphocytes in primary liver carcinoma. On the study more broadly: Samples returned roughly 3.5 to 7.5 million productive TCRbeta reads each. Read depth did not differ significantly between tissue types. General study findings and limits: Detection in all five tumor regions applied to only about 8-25% of top clones.

This CDR3 comprises 15 residues. Germline CDR1 and CDR2: MNHEY and SVGAGI. The roughly 19-33 mg bulk tissue piece was not sorted before simultaneous RNA and DNA extraction. Every patient in the cohort had a primary liver carcinoma. That carcinoma was treated by surgical resection. Total RNA amounting to roughly 450 ng was the source from which TCR beta cDNA was made with a constant-region primer. Slightly modified ARM-PCR, run as three nested multiplex PCR rounds, produced the TCR beta libraries. PCR rounds one and two used TRBV1-TRBV30 forward primers with a C-beta reverse primer for roughly 9 cycles each. TCRdb reanalysed the multiplex PCR reads using MiXCR and keeps one entry per CDR3 protein. The table includes approximately 73,000 distinct CDR3 sequences, 55% to 75% detected once. To note about this clonotype: Its antigen is not identified. Its ends do not fully match the called genes, so a read error is possible.

Sequencing was carried out using liver tumor tissue from sampling region 4. Regarding subset: tumor region T4, right-lateral pole. This rearrangement joins TRBV6-5 to TRBJ2-7; 11 bases line up with TRBD2. The receptor was derived from a man in his forties with primary liver carcinoma and hepatitis B virus infection. The CDR3, as DNA: TGTGCCAGCAGTTACCCACTAGCGGGGGCCTACAAGCAGTACTTC. Translation: CASSYPLAGAYKQYF.